The rows below give T cell receptor beta chains drawn from one sample of a study of cytomegalovirus exposure and HLA in healthy donors. Method: immunoSEQ multiplex PCR; TCRdb's copy keeps in-frame clones and lacks some. The repertoire holds some 100,000 clones, with around 85% as singletons. Sequencing input: PBMCs. These TCRs come from a man aged 25-40 years in good health and CMV-seronegative. CDR3s include the opening cysteine and the closing phenylalanine or tryptophan. A D gene is named only where the DNA matches it firmly. Clone size is given for some rows only: seen once, a few or many times, or a class if the clone is expanded.

v_call,j_call,clone_size,d_call,cdr3_aa,cdr3_nt
TRBV7-9,TRBJ2-2,.,TRBD1,CASSPIGQGSTGELFF,TGTGCCAGCAGCCCGATAGGACAGGGGTCCACCGGGGAGCTGTTTTTT
TRBV7-3,TRBJ1-2,.,.,CASSPDGQLYGYTF,TGTGCCAGCAGCCCGGACGGACAGCTCTATGGCTACACCTTC
TRBV6-5,TRBJ2-1,.,.,CASSPTVTRLNEQFF,TGTGCCAGCAGCCCTACGGTAACTAGACTAAATGAGCAGTTCTTC
TRBV14,TRBJ1-2,once,.,CASSQGYRGGYTF,TGTGCCAGCAGCCAAGGCTACCGGGGTGGCTACACCTTC
TRBV9,TRBJ2-7,.,TRBD1,CASSGRDRGLSEQYF,TGTGCCAGCAGCGGCCGGGACAGGGGGCTAAGCGAGCAGTACTTC
TRBV27,TRBJ1-5,few,TRBD1,CASSRGGDQPQHF,TGTGCCAGTTCACGAGGGGGCGATCAGCCCCAGCATTTT
TRBV28,TRBJ1-4,.,.,CASSLPIGGTEKLFF,TGTGCCAGCAGTTTGCCAATCGGGGGAACCGAAAAACTGTTTTTT
TRBV9,TRBJ2-5,.,TRBD2,CASSDILAGGVETQYF,TGTGCCAGCAGCGATATACTAGCGGGAGGGGTCGAGACCCAGTACTTC
TRBV10-3,TRBJ1-2,once,TRBD1,CAISEFRGNYGYTF,TGTGCCATCAGTGAGTTCAGGGGGAACTATGGCTACACCTTC
TRBV14,TRBJ2-2,.,TRBD1,CASSQDRTGDTGELFF,TGTGCCAGCAGCCAAGATAGGACAGGGGACACCGGGGAGCTGTTTTTT
TRBV15,TRBJ2-7,once,.,CATSRTGDTYEQYF,TGTGCCACCAGCAGAACTGGGGACACCTACGAGCAGTACTTC
TRBV6-5,TRBJ2-1,.,.,CASSYKEGFNEQFF,TGTGCCAGCAGTTACAAGGAGGGGTTTAATGAGCAGTTCTTC
TRBV2,TRBJ2-1,.,TRBD2,CASSGKPGGIIYNEQFF,TGTGCCAGCAGTGGTAAACCGGGGGGGATTATCTACAATGAGCAGTTCTTC
TRBV2,TRBJ2-1,.,TRBD2,CARRHSGRDNEQFF,TGTGCCAGACGCCACAGCGGGAGGGACAATGAGCAGTTCTTC
TRBV5-6,TRBJ1-3,.,TRBD1,CASSPPGGSGNTIYF,TGTGCCAGCAGCCCCCCAGGGGGCTCTGGAAACACCATATATTTT
TRBV5-6,TRBJ2-7,.,TRBD1,CASSFGTGTKEQYF,TGTGCCAGCAGCTTCGGGACAGGGACTAAGGAGCAGTACTTC
TRBV15,TRBJ2-1,.,TRBD1,CATSRSRPGQGNNEQFF,TGTGCCACCAGCAGAAGCCGACCGGGACAGGGAAACAATGAGCAGTTCTTC
TRBV28,TRBJ1-1,.,.,CASTSVVTEAFF,TGTGCCAGCACCTCGGTGGTCACTGAAGCTTTCTTT
TRBV28,TRBJ2-5,.,.,CASRLGLQETQYF,TGTGCCAGCAGACTAGGGCTCCAAGAGACCCAGTACTTC
TRBV4-1,TRBJ1-1,.,.,CASSQVTTNTEAFF,TGCGCCAGCAGCCAAGTAACAACGAACACTGAAGCTTTCTTT
TRBV7-8,TRBJ2-7,few,.,CASSPTAAALSYEQYF,TGTGCCAGTAGTCCCACCGCGGCTGCACTCTCCTACGAGCAGTACTTC
TRBV5-1,TRBJ2-3,.,.,CASSNGMIGTDTQYF,TGCGCCAGCAGCAACGGGATGATAGGCACAGATACGCAGTATTTT
TRBV27,TRBJ2-3,.,.,CASSGDWLDTQYF,TGTGCCAGCAGTGGGGACTGGTTAGATACGCAGTATTTT
TRBV9,TRBJ2-3,.,TRBD1,CASSVQGEATDTQYF,TGTGCCAGCAGCGTACAGGGGGAAGCAACAGATACGCAGTATTTT
TRBV2,TRBJ1-2,.,TRBD1,CASRNPGQAAYGYTF,TGTGCCAGCAGGAACCCCGGACAGGCCGCCTATGGCTACACCTTC
TRBV5-5,TRBJ2-7,.,TRBD1,CASSRQGTYEQYF,TGTGCCAGCTCTCGACAGGGGACCTACGAGCAGTACTTC
TRBV4-1,TRBJ2-1,.,.,CASSQDLTFNEQFF,TGCGCCAGCAGCCAAGATCTGACTTTCAATGAGCAGTTCTTC
TRBV5-6,TRBJ1-4,.,.,CASSFQGLGEKLFF,TGTGCCAGCAGCTTTCAGGGGCTCGGTGAAAAACTGTTTTTT
TRBV6-6,TRBJ2-7,.,TRBD2,CASSHPAGGELYEQYF,TGTGCCAGCAGCCATCCGGCGGGAGGGGAGCTCTACGAGCAGTACTTC
TRBV19,TRBJ2-3,.,TRBD1,CASSGTGGDTQYF,TGTGCCAGTAGTGGGACAGGAGGAGATACGCAGTATTTT